Described below is a single TCR beta chain sequence and its context. Its antigen remains unidentified. This record comes from a study of chemoradiotherapy in HPV16-positive cancers. Study in general: Candidate HPV-specific clones and shared TCR motifs came from a couple of HPV16-positive patients. General study points: For HPV16-positive patients, expanding HPV-responsive T cells associated with longer recurrence-free survival. Candidate HPV-specific clones and E7-related TCR motifs grew in tumor during treatment.

Produced via immunoSEQ multiplex PCR; TCRdb's table is partial and in-frame only. Of tens of thousands of clones in the sample, 89% were seen once. The CDR3 runs to 11 residues. The clonotype comes from a human donor with HPV-associated anogenital cancer. This chain joins TRBV21-1 and TRBJ1-2; the D segment call TRBD1 is taken from the table without a DNA check. TRBV21-1 has pseudogene status. The source was blood, collected from a patient who underwent chemoradiotherapy. In DNA, the CDR3 is TGTGCCAGCAGCTATGACAGGTCCTACACCTTC. Translated: CASSYDRSYTF.